Presented here are 31 T cell receptor beta chains from one specimen sequenced in a study of patients with pleural tuberculosis. MiXCR, applied by TCRdb to the reads, yields one record per CDR3 protein. Of some 48,000 distinct CDR3 sequences in the sample, around 6.7% were seen once. The receptor set was obtained from a human donor with pleural tuberculosis.

Many counts were recorded for this clonotype. The gene calls are TRBV4-1 and TRBJ1-3, with D possibly TRBD1 on 5 matching bases. CDR3 size: 17 residues. CDR1 MGHRA and CDR2 YSYEKL come from the germline V gene. Trimming stripped 1 base from V and 2 bases from J, with 15 bases between. CDR3 loop: CASSQGRQGPPGNTIYF. CDR3 coding DNA: TGCGCCAGCAGCCAAGGAAGGCAGGGACCTCCTGGAAACACCATATATTTT.

In nucleotides, the CDR3 is TGTGCCAGCAGCGTCGGAACCAATCCTAGCACAGATACGCAGTATTTT. It is translated as CASSVGTNPSTDTQYF. The chain couples TRBV13 to TRBJ2-3; D is undetermined. Per the germline V gene, CDR1 is PRHDT and CDR2 is FYEKMQ (reference sequence). V lost 5 bases and J 0 bases, leaving 15 bases between the germline ends. This CDR3 has 16 residues. Drawing the rest from reference TRBV13 and TRBJ2-3, the complete variable domain is AAGVIQSPRHLIKEKRETATLKCYPIPRHDTVYWYQQGPGQDPQFLISFYEKMQSDKGSIPDRFSAQQFSDYHSELNMSSLELGDSALYFCASSVGTNPSTDTQYFGPGTRLTVL.

This clonotype was picked up many times. V and J are TRBV7-6 and TRBJ1-5; D is unclear. The CDR3 spans 13 residues. From germline, CDR1 is SGHVS and CDR2 FNYEAQ. V was clipped by 5 bases and J by 4 bases, with 9 bases between them. The CDR3 DNA follows: TGTGCCAGCAGCAAGGACGTTAATCAGCCCCAGCATTTT. This codes for CASSKDVNQPQHF. Based on the CDR3 plus reference TRBV7-6 and TRBJ1-5, the full variable domain is GAGVSQSPRYKVTKRGQDVALRCDPISGHVSLYWYRQALGQGPEFLTYFNYEAQQDKSGLPNDRFSAERPEGSISTLTIQRTEQRDSAMYRCASSKDVNQPQHFGDGTRLSIL.

This clonotype was seen only a few times. This chain links TRBV5-1 with TRBJ2-1; D remains ambiguous. Trimming removed 3 bases from V and 5 bases from J, with 6 bases in between. Germline lookup yields CDR1 SGHRS and CDR2 YFSETQ. The CDR3 has 12 residues. The DNA of the CDR3 is TGCGCCAGCAGCTCTTCAAACAATGAGCAGTTCTTC. It translates to CASSSSNNEQFF. Complete variable domain (other parts from reference TRBV5-1 and TRBJ2-1): KAGVTQTPRYLIKTRGQQVTLSCSPISGHRSVSWYQQTPGQGLQFLFEYFSETQRNKGNFPGRFSGRQFSNSRSEMNVSTLELGDSALYLCASSSSNNEQFFGPGTRLTVL.

This clonotype was seen ten or more times. This chain links TRBV20-1 with TRBJ2-1; a possible D gene is TRBD2 (6 bases). This CDR3 has 13 residues. CDR1 is DFQATT and CDR2 is SNEGSKA in the germline V gene (reference sequence). V lost 6 bases, J lost 7 bases, and 16 bases lay in between. The CDR3 sequence is CSAKKRDWNEQFF. CDR3 nucleotide sequence: TGCAGTGCCAAAAAGAGGGACTGGAATGAGCAGTTCTTC.

This clonotype was recorded many times. The V call is TRBV11-1, the J call TRBJ2-5; tentative D call: TRBD2 (5 bases). CDR1 and CDR2 from the germline V gene are SGHAT and FQDESV (reference sequence). The CDR3 totals 15 residues. V was cut by 5 bases and J by 4 bases, with 17 bases left in between. Written as DNA, the CDR3 is TGTGCCAGCAGCGTGAACCCAGGACTTATAGAGACCCAGTACTTC. This sequence encodes CASSVNPGLIETQYF.

This clonotype occurred many times. The genes are TRBV20-1 and TRBJ1-5; D unclear. V was cut by 0 bases and J by 5 bases, with 17 bases left in between. This CDR3 contains 16 residues. Germline loops: CDR1 DFQATT, CDR2 SNEGSKA (reference sequence). The CDR3 loop reads CSARDGYGEGYQPQHF. For the CDR3, the DNA is TGCAGTGCTAGAGATGGATACGGGGAAGGTTATCAGCCCCAGCATTTT.

This clonotype was found many times. The chain carries TRBV5-1 and TRBJ1-5; D is unresolved. This CDR3 comprises 15 residues. The V gene's germline CDR1 is SGHRS and CDR2 YFSETQ. V lost 1 base, J lost 2 bases, and 10 bases lay in between. In DNA, the CDR3 is TGCGCCAGCAGCTTGCACGGAGCGGGCAATCAGCCCCAGCATTTT. Protein: CASSLHGAGNQPQHF.

This clonotype was detected a few times. V usage is TRBV5-1 and J usage is TRBJ1-1; possible D gene TRBD1, 5 bases. The CDR3 sequence is 15 residues long. Deletions cut 4 bases from V and 3 bases from J, with 16 bases between. CDR1 and CDR2 (germline): SGHRS, YFSETQ. Here the CDR3 DNA reads TGCGCCAGCAGCGGCGACAGTGGGGAGGACACTGAAGCTTTCTTT. This gives the protein CASSGDSGEDTEAFF.

This clonotype was seen many times. The chain recombines TRBV12-3 or TRBV12-4 with TRBJ2-3; tentatively, D is TRBD1 (5 bases). V lost 7 bases and J lost 0, with 17 bases in between. This CDR3 comprises 16 residues. In DNA form, the CDR3 reads TGTGCCAGCACCCAAGCTAGGACACCGAGCACAGATACGCAGTATTTT. It is translated as CASTQARTPSTDTQYF.

This clonotype has ten or more counts. The chain joins TRBV20-1 to TRBJ1-5; 9 positions match TRBD1. The CDR3 spans 15 residues. Germline V gives CDR1 DFQATT, CDR2 SNEGSKA (reference sequence). With 5 bases clipped from V and 2 bases from J, the junction kept 7 bases outside the gene matches. The CDR3: CSAGTGNAGNQPQHF. The CDR3, as DNA: TGCAGTGCTGGGACAGGGAATGCGGGCAATCAGCCCCAGCATTTT.

This clonotype was detected ten times or more. The chain combines TRBV12-3 or TRBV12-4 with TRBJ2-2, with D perhaps TRBD1 (6 bases). CDR3 size: 15 residues. With 3 bases removed from V and 1 base from J, the gap between germline ends came to 9 bases. CDR3 sequence reads: CASSLKQGNTGELFF. The CDR3 DNA is TGTGCCAGCAGTTTGAAACAGGGGAACACCGGGGAGCTGTTTTTT.

This clonotype was seen at least ten times. The V and J genes are TRBV11-2 and TRBJ1-2; the D is unclear. V lost 5 bases and J 1 base, leaving 11 bases between the germline ends. CDR3 length equals 14 residues. The V gene's germline CDR1 is SGHAT and CDR2 FQNNGV. The CDR3 is CASSPGRINYGYTF. CDR3 sequence (DNA): TGTGCCAGCAGCCCCGGACGGATTAACTATGGCTACACCTTC.

The V call is TRBV4-2, the J call TRBJ2-3; D tentatively fits TRBD1 or TRBD2 (5 bases each). This CDR3 region has 14 residues. Germline V gene data show CDR1 as LGHNA and CDR2 as YNFKEQ. CDR3: CATGTTQRSDTQYF. For the CDR3, the DNA is TGTGCTACCGGGACCACACAACGTTCAGATACGCAGTATTTT.

The table lists this clonotype with many counts. This rearrangement joins TRBV11-1 to TRBJ1-3, with 8 bases that match TRBD1. The CDR3 is 16 residues long. V was pared by 3 bases and J by 0 bases, with 4 bases of the junction left unmatched. From germline, CDR1 is SGHAT and CDR2 FQDESV (reference sequence). CDR3 nucleotides: TGTGCCAGCAGCTTCGGACAGGGAAGCTCTGGAAACACCATATATTTT. Its translation is CASSFGQGSSGNTIYF. The full variable domain, in which reference TRBV11-1 and TRBJ1-3 provide the parts outside the CDR3, is EAEVAQSPRYKITEKSQAVAFWCDPISGHATLYWYRQILGQGPELLVQFQDESVVDDSQLPKDRFSAERLKGVDSTLKIQPAELGDSAMYLCASSFGQGSSGNTIYFGEGSWLTVV.

This clonotype was seen many times. A read error may account for a junction end that differs from germline. This chain links TRBV6-4 with TRBJ2-1, with 8 bases aligning to TRBD1. Germline loops: CDR1 MRHNA, CDR2 SNTAGT. The CDR3 is 13 amino acids. The CDR3: CASSDLQGVNRTF. For the CDR3, the DNA is TGTGCCAGCAGTGACCTACAGGGGGTCAACCGTACTTTC.

This clonotype was seen ten or more times. The chain combines TRBV11-2 with TRBJ1-2; maybe TRBD1 (5 bases). Per the germline V gene, CDR1 is SGHAT and CDR2 is FQNNGV. V was shortened by 0 bases and J by 4 bases, with 9 bases between the two germline ends. There are 14 residues in the CDR3. The chain's CDR3 is CASSLDLGAYGYTF. DNA for the CDR3: TGTGCCAGCAGCTTAGACCTAGGGGCCTATGGCTACACCTTC.

This clonotype was observed many times. This chain connects TRBV4-1 to TRBJ1-4, with D uncertain. Germline CDR1 MGHRA, CDR2 YSYEKL. Trimming cost V 0 bases and J 4 bases, with 9 bases left between them. There are 15 residues in the CDR3. CDR3 region: CASSQEPGINEKLFF. DNA of the CDR3: TGCGCCAGCAGCCAAGAGCCCGGGATTAATGAAAAACTGTTTTTT.

This clonotype was counted a single time. J is TRBJ2-7 and V is TRBV29-1; perhaps TRBD2 as D (5 bases). CDR3 length: 11 amino acids. From germline, CDR1 is SQVTM and CDR2 ANQGSEA. The CDR3 DNA is TGCCGCGTTGTGGGGAGCTACGAGCAGTACGTC. Encoded protein: CRVVGSYEQYV.

This clonotype was detected ten times or more. The chain couples TRBV12-3 or TRBV12-4 to TRBJ2-3, with D unresolved. The CDR3 sequence is 14 residues long. Trimming stripped 1 base from V and 6 bases from J, with 11 bases between. CDR3: CASSLEYSRDTQYF. DNA for the CDR3: TGTGCCAGCAGTTTAGAATACTCCAGGGATACGCAGTATTTT.

This clonotype was counted only a few times. This chain joins TRBV10-3 and TRBJ1-1; 7 nucleotides line up with TRBD1. CDR1 is ENHRY and CDR2 is SYGVKD in the germline V gene. V was clipped by 11 bases and J by 5 bases; unmatched bases: 17. The CDR3 is 15 amino acids. Here the CDR3 reads CAASRDSPWETEAFF. For the CDR3, the DNA is TGTGCCGCGTCCCGGGACAGCCCGTGGGAGACTGAAGCTTTCTTT.

A note on this clonotype: It may be a read error: a sequence one base away is much more abundant. The CDR3 is CSAVAGSSTDTPYF. DNA of the CDR3: TGCAGTGCAGTAGCGGGATCAAGCACAGATACGCCGTATTTT. This chain connects TRBV20-1 to TRBJ2-3; TRBD2 aligns across 8 bases. The CDR3 consists of 14 residues. Germline CDR1 DFQATT, CDR2 SNEGSKA (reference sequence).

This clonotype came up many times. The chain is built from TRBV14 and TRBJ1-2; TRBD1 is a possible D gene (5 bases). Trimming removed 0 bases at V and 5 bases at J, with 16 bases between. This CDR3 has 16 residues. The V gene's germline CDR1 is SGHDN and CDR2 FVKESK. The CDR3: CASSQDSTALEYGYTF. CDR3 DNA: TGTGCCAGCAGCCAAGATTCGACAGCACTGGAGTATGGCTACACCTTC.

At least ten counts were recorded for this clonotype. The chain recombines TRBV11-2 with TRBJ2-5; no firm D call. This CDR3 spans 13 amino acids. Trimming removed 3 bases from V and 3 bases from J, with 8 bases in between. Germline V lookup: CDR1 SGHAT, CDR2 FQNNGV. The DNA of the CDR3 is TGTGCCAGCAGCTTGGATCACAAAGAGACCCAGTACTTC. It encodes CASSLDHKETQYF.

This clonotype was recorded at least ten times. The rearrangement uses TRBV3-1 and TRBJ2-3, with D unresolved. The CDR3 spans 15 residues. Germline CDR1 is LGHDT and CDR2 is YNNKEL (reference sequence). Deletions cut 0 bases from V and 2 bases from J, with 9 bases between. The CDR3 nucleotides are TGTGCCAGCAGCCAAGAGGGTTACTACACAGATACGCAGTATTTT. Translated: CASSQEGYYTDTQYF.

There are many counts of this clonotype. The chain employs TRBV5-1 and TRBJ2-1, with D uncertain. From germline, CDR1 is SGHRS and CDR2 YFSETQ. This CDR3 contains 13 residues. Deletions cut 1 base from V and 9 bases from J, with 11 bases between. CDR3 nucleotides: TGCGCCAGCAGCTTGACGGGTAACCCTGAGCAGTTCTTC. It translates to CASSLTGNPEQFF.

This rearrangement joins TRBV19 to TRBJ2-2; TRBD2 aligns across 11 bases. CDR3 length: 15 amino acids. Germline trimming cut 3 bases from V and 6 bases from J; bases unmatched to any gene: 3. CDR1 LNHDA and CDR2 SQIVND come from the germline V gene (reference sequence). This CDR3 reads CASSILAGGPGELFF. In nucleotides, the CDR3 is TGTGCCAGTAGTATCCTAGCGGGAGGCCCCGGGGAGCTGTTTTTT.

This clonotype appeared many times. V and J are TRBV3-1 and TRBJ2-1; tentative D call: TRBD2 (6 bases). CDR3 length: 11 amino acids. The V gene lost 3 bases and the J gene lost 16 bases, with 13 bases spanning the gap. Germline CDR1 reads LGHDT; CDR2 reads YNNKEL (reference sequence). The CDR3 DNA sequence: TGTGCCAGCAGCCACGGGGCTAGCGACTTCTTC. Protein: CASSHGASDFF.

This clonotype was counted ten times or more. The chain employs TRBV6-5 and TRBJ2-7; TRBD1 might be the D (5 bases). V was pared by 2 bases and J by 1 base, with 6 bases between. Germline assignment: CDR1 MNHEY and CDR2 SVGAGI. The CDR3 extends over 13 amino acids. CDR3 region: CASSYRQSYEQYF. CDR3 bases: TGTGCCAGCAGTTACCGACAGTCCTACGAGCAGTACTTC.

This clonotype was seen many times. This chain links TRBV4-1 with TRBJ2-3; 7 nucleotides align to TRBD2. CDR3 size: 16 residues. Germline V gene sequence: CDR1 MGHRA, CDR2 YSYEKL. V lost 0 bases, J lost 4 bases, and 7 bases stayed unmatched. This CDR3 is CASSQDFAGVADTQYF. The CDR3 DNA is TGCGCCAGCAGCCAAGATTTCGCGGGAGTCGCAGATACGCAGTATTTT.

This clonotype showed up many times. Here the CDR3 reads CASNPGAGGVVYEQYF. The CDR3 DNA is TGTGCCAGCAACCCGGGGGCGGGAGGGGTAGTCTACGAGCAGTACTTC. The chain uses TRBV12-3 or TRBV12-4 and TRBJ2-7; TRBD2 matches at 9 bases. This CDR3 region has 16 residues. Trimming removed 7 bases from V and 3 bases from J; junction bases left unmatched: 13.